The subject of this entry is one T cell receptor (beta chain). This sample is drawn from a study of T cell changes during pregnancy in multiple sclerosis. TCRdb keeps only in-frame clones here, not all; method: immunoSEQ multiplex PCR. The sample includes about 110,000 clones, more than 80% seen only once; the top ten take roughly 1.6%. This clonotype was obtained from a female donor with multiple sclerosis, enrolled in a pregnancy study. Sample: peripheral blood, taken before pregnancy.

As DNA, the CDR3 is TGTGCCAGCAGTTACTCGAGCGGAGAAGCCCCCTACGAGCAGTACTTC. Its protein product is CASSYSSGEAPYEQYF. The chain carries TRBV6-5 and TRBJ2-7; TRBD2 might be the D (5 bases). Germline V gene sequence: CDR1 MNHEY, CDR2 SVGAGI. The CDR3 is 16 amino acids. V dropped 0 bases and J dropped 2 bases, with 14 bases sitting between them.